This TCR beta chain was identified in a study of metastatic and nonmetastatic thyroid tumors. General study points: In blood and tumor, TCR beta diversity was reportedly significantly higher in malignant thyroid tumors than in benign nodules.

With respect to this clone: What it recognizes is unknown.

Every patient underwent thyroid surgery untreated. This CDR3 has 15 residues. CDR1 and CDR2 (germline): SGHVS, FNYEAQ. V gave up 5 bases and J gave up 4 bases, with 18 bases separating them. In the original analysis: The study took CDR3 differences across clinicopathological groups and made a distant-metastasis classifier for papillary thyroid cancer from them. TCRdb recomputed clones from the PCR reads via MiXCR. The V and J calls reflect TCRdb's pipeline rather than the authors' work. The sample consists of some 30,000 clones, 10% to 11% of them appearing once. Source material: blood. The TCR originated in a female donor with papillary thyroid cancer or a benign thyroid nodule (not recorded which). Some clones in this sample may be carry-over from other donors' samples. This chain links TRBV7-6 with TRBJ2-7, with D tentatively TRBD1 or TRBD2 (5 bases each). The CDR3 region is CASSQSPGPPYEQYF. CDR3 sequence (DNA): TGTGCCAGCAGCCAAAGCCCGGGACCCCCTTACGAGCAGTACTTC.